This T cell receptor (beta chain) was identified during a study of blood T cell repertoires in COVID-19. Study-wide context: COVID-19 samples, acute and convalescent, were from the United States, Italy and Spain. T cells, B-cell-depleted T cells, or PBMCs supplied cDNA or gDNA.

Per the original data handling: The authors estimated nucleated cell counts from reference gene primer amplification. The table came from immunoSEQ multiplex PCR; TCRdb's copy has only in-frame clones and leaves some out. That table supplies the V and J calls and clone size; D and trimming were determined from the DNA. This sample has hundreds of thousands of clones, with more than 75% found just once. The V gene lost 4 bases and the J gene lost 4 bases, with 16 bases spanning the gap. Germline CDR1 and CDR2: MNHNS and SASEGT. This CDR3 has 16 residues. V gene TRBV6-1 combines with J gene TRBJ2-2; a weak D match, TRBD1 (5 bases). The specimen sequenced was peripheral blood. This TCR came from an elderly man with acute or convalescent COVID-19. The CDR3 sequence: CASSVWGSTGTGELFF. The CDR3 DNA reads TGTGCCAGCAGTGTTTGGGGCTCGACGGGCACCGGGGAGCTGTTTTTT.